This TCR beta chain emerged from a study of cytomegalovirus exposure and HLA in healthy donors (dated by TCRdb to about 2017). Notes on the research overall: An earlier analysis of roughly 500 of the donors reported approximately 280 Gb of sequence data and 95 million to 130 million unique TCR beta sequences obtained from roughly 170 million T cells. An early release that covered about 600 HLA-typed donors contained approximately 290 gigabases of sequencing data and about 84 million unique TCR sequences. Of the roughly 410 genotyped donors, 75% to 85% were placed in the genetic ancestry cluster associated with self-reported Caucasian donors. The study aimed to test whether cataloging public T cell receptors could reveal signatures of past pathogen exposure. The study used immunosequencing to profile the T cell repertoires of several hundred subjects and linked those repertoires to cytomegalovirus serostatus. A separate validation cohort of 100 to 150 different subjects was used in addition to the 666-subject first cohort. To predict cytomegalovirus infection status, the study combined high-throughput TCR immunosequencing, statistical association of individual TCRs with disease status, and machine learning. To study patterns of TCR occurrence, a later analysis re-analyzed previously published TCR beta repertoires from around 660 donors and added high-resolution HLA genotyping. Rather than drawing on any new phenotypic data, the later analysis identified candidate immune exposures from TCR beta sequences and the way those sequences occurred across donors. To decide whether each TCR beta V gene segment behaved as functional or pseudogenic, an earlier analysis of 587 of the donors relied on high-throughput TCR beta sequencing. Donor age, sex, ethnicity and CMV serostatus were collected together with the repertoire data. In a later genetic analysis, genome-wide SNP genotypes for 398 of the 666 donors were used, and that subset was treated as a discovery cohort. Every repertoire in the discovery cohort had been generated on one and the same sequencing platform. HLA typing covered class I and class II loci at four-digit resolution. Typing coverage varied by locus: 629-630 donors for A, B, C, DRB1 and DQB1; around 560 for DQA1; about 590 for DPA1; under 490 for DPB1. About five DR-DQ haplotypes were handled as single units for association and clustering because linkage in the cohort was strong. Across 300 to 500 genotyped donors of the cohort, an average of roughly 230,000 unique TCR beta nucleotide sequences per donor were sequenced, and roughly 20% of those sequences were non-productive.

V is pruned by 0 bases and J by 8 bases, leaving 10 bases of the junction without a gene match. Inclusive of the bounding cysteine and phenylalanine, the CDR3 is 17 residues long. Only the CDR3 DNA is retained, 51 bases long and in frame from the first base. The germline V gene (reference sequence) supplies CDR1 LNHNV and CDR2 YYDKDF. The receptor library was made with the immunoSEQ multiplex PCR assay. For the multiplex PCR, a mixture combining 60 forward primers for TCR Vbeta segments and 13 reverse primers for TCR Jbeta segments was used. The CDR3 region of rearranged TCR beta genes was amplified from genomic DNA with a multiplex PCR assay. On the Illumina HiSeq System, the amplified TCR beta libraries were sequenced as 87-base-pair reads. In the original analysis: In a later analysis, about 80 million unique TCR beta chains were counted across the roughly 610 repertoires, and about 10 million of these chains were shared by at least two donors. To remove PCR and sequencing errors, raw reads were error-corrected and collapsed into unique sequences using a nearest-neighbor algorithm that merged closely related sequences. CDR3 sequences were aligned to IMGT reference sequences to assign V, D and J gene segments. For a sequence to be retained, a match of at least six nucleotides was required to both a V gene segment and a J gene segment. Rearrangements were classified as productive when the CDR3 lacked stop codons and remained in frame with V and J, and all other rearrangements were classified as non-productive. Following IMGT convention, CDR3 was defined as the stretch from the second conserved V-encoded cysteine to the conserved J-encoded phenylalanine. Sequences without an unambiguous match to a single V gene segment were excluded from the earlier analysis of about 640 of the donors. An earlier analysis of approximately 590 of the donors classified V segments as functional when productive rearrangements were above 56.7% and as segregating when the standard deviation between donors was above 5%. A statistical classification framework was developed to diagnose cytomegalovirus status using the catalog of TCR beta chain sequences. In a later analysis, V and J genes were assigned by comparing TCR nucleotide sequences against IMGT/GENE-DB human TR gene sequences. Using the TCRdist pipeline, a later analysis assigned CDR3 sequences along with most-parsimonious VDJ recombination scenarios. In a later analysis, each TCR beta chain was defined by its CDR3 amino acid sequence together with its V-gene family, and reads lacking a unique V-gene family were excluded. As a way to deal with suspected cross-contamination and a sequencing artifact, a later analysis dropped hundreds of nucleotide sequences that were highly shared and had low generation probability. In a later analysis, a clonal expansion index was calculated for each public chain from normalized within-repertoire ranks of inferred template counts. Generation probabilities in a later analysis came from a VDJ recombination model fitted to out-of-frame rearrangements, and those results were checked against IGoR. In a later analysis, TCR-TCR, TCR-HLA and TCR-CMV co-occurrence was scored with hypergeometric tests, and a repertoire-size bias correction was applied to TCR pairs. A later analysis estimated false discovery rates by permuting HLA or CMV assignments 20 times. In a later analysis, co-occurring TCRs were grouped using DBSCAN, with TCRdist sequence similarity added in when clustering inside HLA-allele-positive subsets. Co-occurrence clustering excluded repertoires with fewer than 30,000 or more than 120,000 public chains, plus five with anomalous nucleotide sharing. What TCRdb holds here is the immuneACCESS table cut down to in-frame rearrangements. Part of the clones is not present; checked against another copy, under half of the missing clones reflect an unresolved V gene, and the others are unexplained. V and J calls and clone size come straight from that table; D and trimming were deduced from the DNA. This sample is represented by under 150,000 clones; over 70% of them were singletons. Of the sample, about 1.5% falls within the top ten clones.

Of note for this clone: Its cognate antigen has yet to be identified. The sample holds no much larger clone one base away, and base qualities are not on file.

Results the study describes overall, beyond this receptor: In a later analysis, several top co-occurrence clusters were reported to appear linked to parvovirus B19, influenza, CMV and Epstein-Barr virus. The classifier was reported to diagnose cytomegalovirus status with high specificity and sensitivity in both the original and validation cohorts. A further reported finding was that TCR beta sequences accurately predicted the HLA-A and HLA-B alleles for most subjects in the first cohort. According to a later analysis, most CMV-associated TCR beta chains appeared to be HLA-restricted, and the HLA associations seemed to be driven largely by CMV exposure. Correlated functional status among segregating V segments might reflect linkage disequilibrium, but an unknown experimental factor could not be ruled out. An earlier analysis of some 590 of the donors showed that most TCR beta V segments appeared in productive rearrangements either about 87% or about 30% of the time, which broadly matched IMGT annotations. When HLA alleles, especially DR and DQ, strongly co-occurred, TCR associations were difficult to assign to individual alleles. A total of around 150 TCR beta chains were listed by the study as associated with cytomegalovirus. A later genetic analysis reported fewer N-insertions in productive TCRs among donors in an Asian-associated ancestry cluster than the approximately 700-donor mean. A later analysis found that HLA-associated TCR beta chains were more clonally expanded and had lower generation probabilities than equally common non-associated chains. V-gene and J-gene trimming of TCR beta chains was associated with a missense DCLRE1C variant in a later genetic analysis, and the association was replicated in an independent cohort. In a later analysis, the rate of TCR association differed among HLA loci, with DRB1 alleles having the most associated TCRs and HLA-C alleles having the fewest. Because HLA typing was missing for some donors at each locus, association tests included only the typed subset. Some IMGT-functional V segments, including TRBV6-2 and TRBV6-3, could not be told apart with the 87-base-pair reads, so those segments were excluded. Presence/absence analyses assumed roughly uniform sequencing depth across donors, an assumption that may not hold. CMV serostatus was the only immune exposure information available for the cohort. A later analysis associated about 17,000 TCR beta sequences with specific HLA alleles at a false discovery rate of 0.05. According to the authors, the approach could potentially be generalized to other disease states and immunological phenotypes. While some public TCRs were present in many individuals, most TCR sequences turned up only very rarely across donors. A few of the identified cytomegalovirus-associated TCR beta chains were confirmed in vitro to be specific for cytomegalovirus antigens. The earlier analysis of fewer than 750 of the donors excluded around 17 rarely observed V segments, including chromosome 9 orphons, because counts were too low. A group of highly shared sequence variants was considered likely to be a technical artifact of the sequencing pipeline. In this cohort, only TCR beta chains were sequenced, and detectable features were limited by the absence of alpha or paired-chain data.

The cohort was made up of 666 healthy bone marrow donors. Cohort members were all nominally healthy when sampled, although unrecorded immune exposures were likely present. The donor tested CMV seronegative, placing the donor among the 300 to 400 seronegative members of the cohort. A peripheral blood sample was collected from each donor, and TCR beta sequencing was performed on peripheral blood mononuclear cells. The Qiagen DNeasy Blood Extraction Kit was used to extract genomic DNA from the blood cell samples. This sequence uses TRBV15 and TRBJ1-3, with 10 junctional bases fitting TRBD1. Source material: PBMCs. This TCR derives from a young woman in good health and CMV-seronegative. The DNA sequence reads TGTGCCACCAGCAGAGATCTCTCGCGGACAGGGGGTCACACCATATATTTT. It encodes CATSRDLSRTGGHTIYF. Extended through the reference TRBV15 and TRBJ1-3 proteins, this CDR3 yields the full variable domain: DAMVIQNPRYQVTQFGKPVTLSCSQTLNHNVMYWYQQKSSQAPKLLFHYYDKDFNNEADTPDNFQSRRPNTSFCFLDIRSPGLGDTAMYLCATSRDLSRTGGHTIYFGEGSWLTVV.